A selection of T cell receptor beta chains follows, all from one sample in a study of beta chain features in type 1 diabetes. Here immunoSEQ multiplex PCR was the method, and the copy in TCRdb shows in-frame clones only, minus some. This sample yields 350,000 or so clones, of which roughly 21% are seen a single time; around 0.04% belongs to the top ten. Material for sequencing was naive CD4+ T cells from blood. These receptors came from a woman aged 18-29 years in good health. CDR3s include the opening cysteine and the closing phenylalanine or tryptophan. A D gene is named only where the DNA matches it firmly. Expanded clones get a size class; other rows say once, few or many, or leave the size out.

v_gene: TRBV2; abundance: few; d_gene: TRBD2; j_gene: TRBJ2-1; CDR3aa: CASSYTGGQNEQFF; CDR3nt: TGTGCCAGCAGTTACACGGGGGGGCAAAATGAGCAGTTCTTC
v_gene: TRBV28; abundance: NA; d_gene: TRBD2; j_gene: TRBJ2-1; CDR3aa: CASSTTSGRYYNEQFF; CDR3nt: TGTGCCAGCAGCACCACTAGCGGGAGATACTACAATGAGCAGTTCTTC
v_gene: TRBV7-2; abundance: few; d_gene: TRBD2; j_gene: TRBJ2-3; CDR3aa: CASSSAGGPDTQYF; CDR3nt: TGTGCCAGCAGCTCAGCGGGGGGTCCAGATACGCAGTATTTT
v_gene: TRBV19; abundance: few; d_gene: NA; j_gene: TRBJ1-1; CDR3aa: CASVDRYTEAFF; CDR3nt: TGTGCCAGTGTTGACAGGTACACTGAAGCTTTCTTT
v_gene: TRBV7-9; abundance: few; d_gene: NA; j_gene: TRBJ2-2; CDR3aa: CASSLTGNTGELFF; CDR3nt: TGTGCCAGCAGCCTTACAGGGAACACCGGGGAGCTGTTTTTT
v_gene: TRBV5-1; abundance: NA; d_gene: TRBD2; j_gene: TRBJ2-1; CDR3aa: CASSLSSGGPLEQFF; CDR3nt: TGCGCCAGCAGCTTGAGCAGCGGGGGGCCTCTTGAGCAGTTCTTC
v_gene: TRBV5-1; abundance: few; d_gene: TRBD2; j_gene: TRBJ2-5; CDR3aa: CASSFQREETQYF; CDR3nt: TGCGCCAGCAGCTTTCAGCGGGAGGAGACCCAGTACTTC
v_gene: TRBV5-4; abundance: few; d_gene: TRBD2; j_gene: TRBJ2-5; CDR3aa: CASSPGGQETQYF; CDR3nt: TGTGCCAGCAGCCCGGGGGGCCAAGAGACCCAGTACTTC
v_gene: TRBV30; abundance: NA; d_gene: TRBD2; j_gene: TRBJ2-5; CDR3aa: CAWSEGLLSRETQYF; CDR3nt: TGTGCCTGGAGCGAGGGACTACTATCCAGGGAGACCCAGTACTTC
v_gene: TRBV19; abundance: NA; d_gene: NA; j_gene: TRBJ1-1; CDR3aa: CASSRGRDTEAFF; CDR3nt: TGTGCCAGTAGTAGGGGGCGAGACACTGAAGCTTTCTTT
v_gene: TRBV4-1; abundance: NA; d_gene: NA; j_gene: TRBJ2-5; CDR3aa: CASSPQGLGETQYF; CDR3nt: TGCGCCAGCAGCCCCCAGGGGTTGGGAGAGACCCAGTACTTC
v_gene: TRBV7-9; abundance: NA; d_gene: TRBD1; j_gene: TRBJ1-2; CDR3aa: CASSRDSYGYTF; CDR3nt: TGTGCCAGCAGCCGGGACAGCTATGGCTACACCTTC
v_gene: TRBV30; abundance: few; d_gene: TRBD2; j_gene: TRBJ2-1; CDR3aa: CAWRGTSGGPEQFF; CDR3nt: TGTGCCTGGAGAGGGACTAGCGGGGGGCCTGAGCAGTTCTTC
v_gene: TRBV9; abundance: NA; d_gene: TRBD2; j_gene: TRBJ2-1; CDR3aa: CASSVAGLAGVNEQFF; CDR3nt: TGTGCCAGCAGCGTAGCGGGACTAGCGGGAGTCAATGAGCAGTTCTTC
v_gene: TRBV9; abundance: few; d_gene: NA; j_gene: TRBJ1-2; CDR3aa: CASSVEVTGLGYGYTF; CDR3nt: TGTGCCAGCAGCGTAGAGGTTACAGGGCTGGGCTATGGCTACACCTTC
v_gene: TRBV27; abundance: NA; d_gene: NA; j_gene: TRBJ2-3; CDR3aa: CASSLRGTDTQYF; CDR3nt: TGTGCCAGCAGTTTACGGGGGACAGATACGCAGTATTTT
v_gene: TRBV18; abundance: NA; d_gene: NA; j_gene: TRBJ2-2; CDR3aa: CASSPRSGTNTGELFF; CDR3nt: TGTGCCAGCTCACCACGGTCAGGGACGAACACCGGGGAGCTGTTTTTT
v_gene: TRBV15; abundance: few; d_gene: NA; j_gene: TRBJ1-1; CDR3aa: CATSRGDKWAFF; CDR3nt: TGTGCCACCAGCAGAGGGGACAAGTGGGCTTTCTTT
v_gene: TRBV9; abundance: few; d_gene: TRBD2; j_gene: TRBJ2-7; CDR3aa: CASSVGGSGRSYEQYF; CDR3nt: TGTGCCAGCAGCGTAGGAGGTAGCGGGAGGTCCTACGAGCAGTACTTC
v_gene: TRBV6-1; abundance: NA; d_gene: NA; j_gene: TRBJ1-5; CDR3aa: CASGGSQPQHF; CDR3nt: TGTGCCAGCGGGGGGAGCCAGCCCCAGCATTTT